The 5 T cell receptor beta chains listed next were all sequenced from one sample in a study of shared clonotypes between healthy human individuals. Clones were read by immunoSEQ multiplex PCR, and TCRdb kept only the in-frame ones, dropping some. The sample lists roughly 2.2 million clones, around 93% occurring once. The specimen was naive CD4+ T cells from PBMCs. Subset here: CD45RA+ positively selected. The receptors shown here come from a man younger than 35 in good health. Some clones in this sample may be carry-over from other donors' samples.

The chain recombines TRBV6-5 with TRBJ2-7; D uncertain. CDR1 and CDR2 from the germline V gene are MNHEY and SVGAGI. CDR3 length: 14 amino acids. V lost 4 bases to trimming and J lost 0 bases, with 10 bases between them. CDR3: CASSFGQSSYEQYF. The DNA for the CDR3 is TGTGCCAGCAGTTTCGGCCAAAGCTCCTACGAGCAGTACTTC.

V gene TRBV28 combines with J gene TRBJ2-1; 7 nucleotides line up with TRBD2. Per germline, CDR1 MDHEN and CDR2 SYDVKM. There are 14 residues in the CDR3. Trimming took 2 bases from V and 7 from J; bases not matched to a gene: 5. The CDR3 loop reads CASSLPGRMNEQFF. Here the CDR3 DNA reads TGTGCCAGCAGTTTACCCGGGAGGATGAATGAGCAGTTCTTC.

This clone has more than one count but fewer than ten. The V and J genes are TRBV15 and TRBJ1-1, with 7 bases identical to TRBD1. V lost 4 bases and J lost 5; bases outside the gene matches: 10. This CDR3 is 15 amino acids long. Germline values: CDR1 LNHNV, CDR2 YYDKDF (reference sequence). Here the CDR3 DNA reads TGTGCCACCAGCACCTCGGACAGGTGGGTTACTGAAGCTTTCTTT. This sequence encodes CATSTSDRWVTEAFF.

The V call is TRBV28, the J call TRBJ2-7, with 8 positions matching TRBD1. Germline V gene sequence: CDR1 MDHEN, CDR2 SYDVKM. This CDR3 comprises 15 residues. The V and J ends lost 6 bases and 2 bases, in that order; junction bases with no gene match: 9. CDR3 nucleotide sequence: TGTGCCAGCAGCTCCCCCCACAGGGGGGCCTACGAGCAGTACTTC. Protein: CASSSPHRGAYEQYF.

The V call is TRBV27, the J call TRBJ2-2; 8 bases line up with TRBD2. After removal of 7 bases from V and 5 bases from J, the junction contained 18 bases not matched to a gene. Germline V gene data show CDR1 as MNHEY and CDR2 as SMNVEV (reference sequence). The CDR3 contains 18 residues. The DNA of the CDR3 is TGTGCCAGCACCCAATCGGGGCTAGCGGGTTCGGAAACCGGGGAGCTGTTTTTT. Translating it yields CASTQSGLAGSETGELFF.